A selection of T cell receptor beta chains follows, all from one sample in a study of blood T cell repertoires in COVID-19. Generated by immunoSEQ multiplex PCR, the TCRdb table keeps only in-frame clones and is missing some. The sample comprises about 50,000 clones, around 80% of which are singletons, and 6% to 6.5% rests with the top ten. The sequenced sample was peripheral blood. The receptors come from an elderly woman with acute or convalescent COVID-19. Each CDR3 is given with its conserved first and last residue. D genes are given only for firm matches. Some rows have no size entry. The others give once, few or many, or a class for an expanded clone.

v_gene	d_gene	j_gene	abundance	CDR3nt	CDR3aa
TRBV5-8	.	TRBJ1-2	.	TGTGCCAGCAGCCCCGGGGAGGGGCGGAACTATGGCTACACCTTC	CASSPGEGRNYGYTF
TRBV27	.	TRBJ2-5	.	TGTGCCAGCAGAAGACTGACGCCACAAGAGACCCAGTACTTC	CASRRLTPQETQYF
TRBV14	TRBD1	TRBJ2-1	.	TGTGCCAGCAGCTCTTTAGGGGGCGCGGGCAATGAGCAGTTCTTC	CASSSLGGAGNEQFF
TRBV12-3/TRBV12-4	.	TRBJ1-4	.	TGTGCCAGCACCCTTAATGAAAAACTGTTTTTT	CASTLNEKLFF
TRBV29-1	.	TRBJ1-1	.	TGCAGCGTTAAAGGGAGGGAAATTACTGAAGCTTTCTTT	CSVKGREITEAFF
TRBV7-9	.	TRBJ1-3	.	TGTGCCAGCAGCTTGTCTGGACAGTTCTCTGGAAACACCATATATTTT	CASSLSGQFSGNTIYF
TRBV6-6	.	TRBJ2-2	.	TGTGCCAGCAGTTACTTCCGGGGGATCAGCACCGGGGAGCTGTTTTTT	CASSYFRGISTGELFF
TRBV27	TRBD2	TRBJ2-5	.	TGTGCCAGCAGAAGACTAGCGGAAGAGACCCAGTACTTC	CASRRLAEETQYF
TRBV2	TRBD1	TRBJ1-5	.	TGTGCCAGCAGTGGACAGGGGGCAAGGAGCAATCAGCCCCAGCATTTT	CASSGQGARSNQPQHF
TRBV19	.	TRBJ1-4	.	TGTGCCAGTAGTATAACCAGGGATAATGAAAAACTGTTTTTT	CASSITRDNEKLFF
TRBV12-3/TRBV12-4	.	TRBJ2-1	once	TGTGCCAGCAGTTCCGGGGGACCCAATGAGCAGTTCTTC	CASSSGGPNEQFF
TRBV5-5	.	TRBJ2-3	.	TGTGCCAGCAGCACGGTGACAGGTACAGATACGCAGTATTTT	CASSTVTGTDTQYF
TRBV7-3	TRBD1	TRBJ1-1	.	TGTGCCAGCAGCCCAAACCCAGGGGGCACTGAAGCTTTCTTT	CASSPNPGGTEAFF
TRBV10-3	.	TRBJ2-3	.	TGTGCCATCAGCCCCAATAAGGGACTTCCCACAGATACGCAGTATTTT	CAISPNKGLPTDTQYF
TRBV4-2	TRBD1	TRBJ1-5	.	TGTGCCAGCAGCCAAGATGGACAGGCTAATCAGCCCCAGCATTTT	CASSQDGQANQPQHF
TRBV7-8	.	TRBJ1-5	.	TGTGCCAGCAGTCCGGGGGGTCGGGAACAGCCCCAGCATTTT	CASSPGGREQPQHF
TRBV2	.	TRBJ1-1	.	TGTGCCAGCAGTGCGGTGGGTAGGGAGGACACTGAAGCTTTCTTT	CASSAVGREDTEAFF
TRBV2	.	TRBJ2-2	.	TGTGCCAGCAGGCCCGACAAGAACACCGGGGAGCTGTTTTTT	CASRPDKNTGELFF
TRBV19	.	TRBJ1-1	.	TGTGCCAGTCGGGGGGGGCAGGGTCAGAACACTGAAGCTTTCTTT	CASRGGQGQNTEAFF
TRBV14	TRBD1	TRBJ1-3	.	TGTGCCAGCAGGCGACAGGGGACTGGAAACACCATATATTTT	CASRRQGTGNTIYF
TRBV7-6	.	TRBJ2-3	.	TGTGCCAGCAGCCGGGTTAGCCCCACAGATACGCAGTATTTT	CASSRVSPTDTQYF
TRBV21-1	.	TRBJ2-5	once	TGTGCCAGCAGCGACGCGGGGCACTCAGGGGAGACCCAGTACTTC	CASSDAGHSGETQYF